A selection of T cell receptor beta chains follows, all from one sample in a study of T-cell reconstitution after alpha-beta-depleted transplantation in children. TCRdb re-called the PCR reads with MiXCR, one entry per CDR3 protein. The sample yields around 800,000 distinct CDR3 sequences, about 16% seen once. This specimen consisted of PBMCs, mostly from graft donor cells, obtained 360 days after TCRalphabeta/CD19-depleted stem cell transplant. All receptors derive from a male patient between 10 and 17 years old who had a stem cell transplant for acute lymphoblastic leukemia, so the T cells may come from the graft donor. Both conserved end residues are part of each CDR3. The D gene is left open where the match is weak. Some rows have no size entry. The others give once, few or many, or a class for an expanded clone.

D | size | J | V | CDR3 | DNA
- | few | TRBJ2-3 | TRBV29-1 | CSVEDGSTDTQYF | TGCAGCGTTGAAGATGGTAGCACAGATACGCAGTATTTT
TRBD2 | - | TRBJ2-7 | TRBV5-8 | CASSLGLAGTDEQYF | TGTGCCAGCAGCTTGGGCCTAGCGGGAACGGACGAGCAGTACTTC
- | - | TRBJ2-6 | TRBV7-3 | CASSVGGAGANVLTF | TGTGCCAGCAGCGTAGGAGGGGCTGGGGCCAACGTCCTGACTTTC
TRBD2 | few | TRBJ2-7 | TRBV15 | CATSRVSLGGGGAYEQYF | TGTGCCACCAGCAGAGTAAGCCTAGGCGGCGGGGGAGCCTACGAGCAGTACTTC
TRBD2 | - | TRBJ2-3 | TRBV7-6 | CASSPSFRLGTSGDTQYF | TGTGCCAGCAGCCCCTCCTTCCGACTAGGGACTAGCGGAGATACGCAGTATTTT
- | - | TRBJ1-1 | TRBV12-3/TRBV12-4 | CASSMTGPEAFF | TGTGCCAGCAGCATGACAGGTCCTGAAGCTTTCTTT
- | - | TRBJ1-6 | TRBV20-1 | CSARDENGGTYNSPLHF | TGCAGTGCTAGAGATGAGAATGGCGGGACCTATAATTCACCCCTCCACTTT
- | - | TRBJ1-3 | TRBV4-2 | CASSQAFPAVSGNTIYF | TGTGCCAGCAGCCAAGCTTTTCCAGCCGTCTCTGGAAACACCATATATTTT
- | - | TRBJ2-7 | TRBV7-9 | CASSNRDSREQYF | TGTGCCAGCAGTAATAGGGACTCTAGAGAGCAGTACTTC
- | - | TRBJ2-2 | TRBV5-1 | CASSPAQGNGELFF | TGCGCCAGCAGCCCGGCTCAGGGGAACGGGGAGCTGTTTTTT
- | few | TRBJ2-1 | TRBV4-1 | CASSQAGGSSYNEQFF | TGCGCCAGCAGCCAAGCTGGGGGGAGCTCCTACAATGAGCAGTTCTTC
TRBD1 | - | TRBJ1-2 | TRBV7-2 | CASSIRDRVYGYTF | TGTGCCAGCAGCATTCGGGACAGAGTATATGGCTACACCTTC
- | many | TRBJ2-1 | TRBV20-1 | CSARTPGEQFF | TGCAGTGCTAGGACCCCGGGTGAGCAGTTCTTC
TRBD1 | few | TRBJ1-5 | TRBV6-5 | CASRWDRGEGQPQHF | TGTGCCAGCAGGTGGGACAGGGGAGAAGGTCAGCCCCAGCATTTT
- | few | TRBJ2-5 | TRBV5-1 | CASRPAYRGGEETQYF | TGCGCCAGCAGACCAGCCTACAGGGGGGGGGAAGAGACCCAGTACTTC
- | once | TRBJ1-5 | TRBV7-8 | CASSLTGFNQPQHF | TGTGCCAGCAGCTTAACAGGGTTCAACCAGCCCCAGCATTTT
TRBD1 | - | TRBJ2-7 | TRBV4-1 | CASSQGVAGQGAYEQYF | TGCGCCAGCAGCCAAGGCGTCGCCGGACAGGGGGCTTACGAGCAGTACTTC
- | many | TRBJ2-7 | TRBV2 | CASSESLLDF | TGTGCCAGCAGCGAGTCCCTCCTCGATTTC
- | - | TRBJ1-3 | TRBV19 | CASSGATERSSGNTIYF | TGTGCCAGTAGTGGCGCGACAGAGAGGAGCTCTGGAAACACCATATATTTT
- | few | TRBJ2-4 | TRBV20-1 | CSARDRPLAKNIQYF | TGCAGTGCTCGGGACCGACCTTTAGCCAAAAACATTCAGTACTTC
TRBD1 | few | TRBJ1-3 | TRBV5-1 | CASSVGTGTGNTIYF | TGCGCCAGCAGCGTCGGGACAGGGACTGGAAACACCATATATTTT
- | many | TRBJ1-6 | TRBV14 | CASSQGGLGSPLHF | TGTGCCAGCAGCCAAGGAGGGCTCGGTTCACCCCTCCACTTT
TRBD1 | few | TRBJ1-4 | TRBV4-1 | CASSRGQGRGNEKLFF | TGCGCCAGCAGTCGGGGACAGGGAAGAGGAAATGAAAAACTGTTTTTT
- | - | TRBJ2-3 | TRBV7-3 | CASSSAANTQYF | TGTGCCAGCAGCAGCGCGGCAAATACGCAGTATTTT
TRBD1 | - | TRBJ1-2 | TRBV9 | CASSAGGLGYGYTF | TGTGCCAGCAGCGCAGGGGGCCTAGGCTATGGCTACACCTTC
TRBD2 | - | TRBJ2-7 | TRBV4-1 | CASSQERLASHEQYF | TGCGCCAGCAGCCAGGAACGACTAGCCAGCCACGAGCAGTACTTC
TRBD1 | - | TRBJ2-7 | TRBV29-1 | CSGLDRVGSYEQYF | TGCAGCGGGCTCGACAGGGTCGGGTCCTACGAGCAGTACTTC
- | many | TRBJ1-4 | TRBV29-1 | CSVAVGHFFTKLFF | TGCAGCGTTGCGGTTGGACACTTTTTTACCAAACTGTTTTTT
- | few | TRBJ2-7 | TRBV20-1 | CSFKGGRRQYF | TGCAGCTTCAAGGGGGGCCGAAGGCAGTACTTC
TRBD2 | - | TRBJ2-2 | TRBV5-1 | CASSPKILAGGPTGELFF | TGCGCCAGCAGCCCTAAAATTTTAGCGGGAGGGCCCACCGGGGAGCTGTTTTTT
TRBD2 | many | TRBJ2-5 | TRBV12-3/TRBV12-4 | CASSLGGRAPETQYF | TGTGCCAGCAGTTTAGGCGGGAGGGCCCCAGAGACCCAGTACTTC
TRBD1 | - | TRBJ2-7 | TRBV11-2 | CASSIGTGGYEQYF | TGTGCCAGCAGCATCGGGACAGGGGGCTACGAGCAGTACTTC
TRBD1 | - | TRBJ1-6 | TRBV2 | CASRLRTGANSPLHF | TGTGCCAGCAGGCTGCGGACAGGGGCGAATTCACCCCTCCACTTT
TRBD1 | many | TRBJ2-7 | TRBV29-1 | CSVEDRGYEQYF | TGCAGCGTTGAGGACAGGGGCTACGAGCAGTACTTC
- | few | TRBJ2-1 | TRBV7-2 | CASSLKFGGNEQFF | TGTGCCAGCAGCTTAAAATTCGGAGGGAATGAGCAGTTCTTC
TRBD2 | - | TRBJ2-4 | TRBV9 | CASSVEDSGWIQYF | TGTGCCAGCAGCGTAGAGGATAGCGGGTGGATTCAGTACTTC
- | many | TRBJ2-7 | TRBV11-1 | CASSLETRTGRSYEQYF | TGTGCCAGCAGCTTAGAGACTAGGACGGGCCGCTCCTACGAGCAGTACTTC
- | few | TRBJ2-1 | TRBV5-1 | CASSLFGGVGYNEQFF | TGCGCCAGCAGCTTGTTTGGAGGGGTCGGGTACAATGAGCAGTTCTTC
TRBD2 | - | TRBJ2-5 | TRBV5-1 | CASMEGLARETQYF | TGCGCCAGCATGGAGGGACTAGCGAGGGAGACCCAGTACTTC
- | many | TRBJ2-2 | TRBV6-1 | CASSPRATGELFF | TGTGCCAGCAGCCCCCGTGCCACCGGGGAGCTGTTTTTT
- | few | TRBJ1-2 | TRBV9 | CASSVAGMGPYGYTF | TGTGCCAGCAGCGTAGCAGGGATGGGTCCCTATGGCTACACCTTC
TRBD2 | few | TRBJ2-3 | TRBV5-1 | CASSSDPGVAGVDTQYF | TGCGCCAGCAGCTCGGACCCCGGGGTCGCGGGGGTAGATACGCAGTATTTT
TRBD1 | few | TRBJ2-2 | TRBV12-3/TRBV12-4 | CANRRAGTGVTGELFF | TGTGCCAATAGGAGGGCGGGGACAGGGGTCACCGGGGAGCTGTTTTTT
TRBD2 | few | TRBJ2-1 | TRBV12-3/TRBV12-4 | CASREYPGLGHGDEQFF | TGTGCCAGCAGGGAGTACCCGGGACTAGGGCATGGCGATGAGCAGTTCTTC
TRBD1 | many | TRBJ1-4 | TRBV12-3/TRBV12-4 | CASSRTGTGGEKLFF | TGTGCCAGCAGCCGCACCGGGACAGGGGGTGAAAAACTGTTTTTT
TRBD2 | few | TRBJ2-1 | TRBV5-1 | CASSPSVAGGPGVQFF | TGCGCCAGCAGCCCGAGCGTAGCGGGAGGGCCGGGTGTGCAGTTCTTC
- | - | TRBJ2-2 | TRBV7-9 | CASHGAEATGELFF | TGTGCCAGCCATGGAGCGGAAGCGACCGGGGAGCTGTTTTTT
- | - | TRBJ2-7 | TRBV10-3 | CAIRWDASYEQYF | TGTGCCATCAGATGGGACGCCTCCTACGAGCAGTACTTC
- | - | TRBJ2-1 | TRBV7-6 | CASSLEYGAQFF | TGTGCCAGCAGCTTAGAATACGGGGCGCAGTTCTTC